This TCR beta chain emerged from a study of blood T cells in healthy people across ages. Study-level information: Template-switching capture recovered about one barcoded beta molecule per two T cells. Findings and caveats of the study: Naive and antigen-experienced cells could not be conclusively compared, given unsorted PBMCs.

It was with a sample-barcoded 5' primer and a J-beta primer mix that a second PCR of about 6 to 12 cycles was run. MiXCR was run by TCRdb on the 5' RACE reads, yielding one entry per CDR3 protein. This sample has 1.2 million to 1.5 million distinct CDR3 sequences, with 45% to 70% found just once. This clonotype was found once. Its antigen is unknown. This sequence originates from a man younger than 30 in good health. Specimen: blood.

CDR3 in amino acids: CASSDGGINEQFF. CDR3 DNA sequence: TGTGCCAGCAGTGACGGGGGAATCAATGAGCAGTTCTTC. This chain uses TRBV27 with TRBJ2-1; TRBD2 might be the D (6 bases). Trimming left V 5 bases short and J 6 bases short, with 11 bases between. CDR3 size: 13 residues. Germline CDR1 and CDR2: MNHEY and SMNVEV (reference sequence).